Below are 4 T cell receptor beta chains sequenced from a single sample in a study of T cells in Graves' hyperthyroidism and ophthalmopathy. From RNA transcripts, TCR beta CDR3 regions were amplified. The HTBI set primed first-round TCR CDR3 RT-PCR. TCRdb re-derived calls from the multiplex PCR reads in MiXCR, one entry per CDR3 protein. The profile shows 400,000 to 550,000 distinct CDR3 sequences, roughly 25% of them singletons. The sequencing input was blood. The receptors stem from a woman in her thirties with Graves' ophthalmopathy.

This clonotype was seen more than once but under ten times. The J gene is TRBJ1-2, the V gene TRBV6-1, with D tentatively TRBD1 (5 bases). CDR1 and CDR2 (germline): MNHNS, SASEGT. This CDR3 spans 15 amino acids. V gave up 3 bases and J gave up 1 base, with 12 bases separating them. CDR3 protein: CASSDRQGYNYGYTF. The CDR3 DNA is TGTGCCAGCAGTGACCGCCAGGGATATAACTATGGCTACACCTTC.

This clonotype came up a few times. The J gene is TRBJ1-6, the V gene TRBV10-3, with 8 bases matching TRBD1. The V gene end was trimmed by 4 bases and the J gene end by 7 bases; junction bases not matched to a gene: 6. CDR3 length: 15 residues. The V gene's germline CDR1 is ENHRY and CDR2 SYGVKD. Here the CDR3 reads CAISVDRAGNSPLHF. CDR3 nucleotide sequence: TGTGCCATCAGTGTGGACAGGGCGGGAAATTCACCCCTCCACTTT.

This clonotype was counted at least ten times. The chain uses TRBV7-2 and TRBJ2-7; D gene uncertain. CDR3 size: 14 residues. The germline V gene encodes CDR1 SGHTA and CDR2 FQGNSA. The V and J ends lost 2 bases and 3 bases respectively, with 11 bases between them. CDR3 sequence reads: CASSLSRGGYEQYF. CDR3 nucleotides: TGTGCCAGCAGCTTATCGCGCGGCGGCTACGAGCAGTACTTC.

This clonotype has a count of ten or more. CDR3 sequence reads: CASSFRQGSGETQYF. The CDR3 DNA sequence: TGTGCCAGCAGCTTCCGACAGGGGTCGGGGGAGACCCAGTACTTC. J is TRBJ2-5 and V is TRBV13; 8 positions agree with TRBD1. V dropped 3 bases and J dropped 5; count of bases not matched to a gene: 8. This CDR3 is built from 15 residues. CDR1 and CDR2 (germline): PRHDT, FYEKMQ (reference sequence).